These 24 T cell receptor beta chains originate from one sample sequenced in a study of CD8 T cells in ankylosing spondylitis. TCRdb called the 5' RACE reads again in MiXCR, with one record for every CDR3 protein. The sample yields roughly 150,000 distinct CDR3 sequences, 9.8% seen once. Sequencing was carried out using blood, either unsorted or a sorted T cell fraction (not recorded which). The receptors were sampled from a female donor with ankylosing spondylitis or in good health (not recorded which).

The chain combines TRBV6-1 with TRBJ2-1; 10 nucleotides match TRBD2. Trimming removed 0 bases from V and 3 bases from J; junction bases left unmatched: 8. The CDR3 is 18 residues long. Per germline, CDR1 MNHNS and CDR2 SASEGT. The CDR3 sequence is CASSEAGWTSGLYNEQFF. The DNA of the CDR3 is TGTGCCAGCAGTGAAGCGGGGTGGACTAGCGGACTCTACAATGAGCAGTTCTTC.

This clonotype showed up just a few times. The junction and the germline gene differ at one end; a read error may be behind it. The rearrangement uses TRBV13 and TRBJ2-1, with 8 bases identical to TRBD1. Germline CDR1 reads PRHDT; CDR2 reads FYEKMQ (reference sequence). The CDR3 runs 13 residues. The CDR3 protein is CASSLEGRTGWSF. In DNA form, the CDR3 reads TGTGCCAGCAGCTTAGAAGGGCGGACAGGGTGGTCCTTC.

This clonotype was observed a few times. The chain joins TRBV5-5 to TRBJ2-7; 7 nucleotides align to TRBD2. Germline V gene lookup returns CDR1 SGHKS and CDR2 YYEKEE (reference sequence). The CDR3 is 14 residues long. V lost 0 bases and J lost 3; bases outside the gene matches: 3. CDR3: CASSLGAGDYEQYF. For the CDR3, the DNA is TGTGCCAGCAGCTTGGGGGCGGGAGACTACGAGCAGTACTTC.

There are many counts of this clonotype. CDR3 DNA: TGCAGTGCTAGAGATCAACGCTTTCCAATTGAGCAGTTCTTC. Amino acid sequence: CSARDQRFPIEQFF. The chain uses TRBV20-1 and TRBJ2-1, with D unresolved. Trimming removed 0 bases from V and 9 bases from J, with 15 bases in between. CDR3 length: 14 amino acids. The germline gives CDR1 DFQATT, CDR2 SNEGSKA (reference sequence).

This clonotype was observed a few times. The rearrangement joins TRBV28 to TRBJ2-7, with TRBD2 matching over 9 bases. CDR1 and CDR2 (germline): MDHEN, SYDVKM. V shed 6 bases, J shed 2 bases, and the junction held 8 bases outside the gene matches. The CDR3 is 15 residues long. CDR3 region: CASSPAGGPTYEQYF. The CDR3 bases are TGTGCCAGCAGCCCCGCGGGAGGGCCAACCTACGAGCAGTACTTC. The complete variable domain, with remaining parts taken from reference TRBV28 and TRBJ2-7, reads DVKVTQSSRYLVKRTGEKVFLECVQDMDHENMFWYRQDPGLGLRLIYFSYDVKMKEKGDIPEGYSVSREKKERFSLILESASTNQTSMYLCASSPAGGPTYEQYFGPGTRLTVT.

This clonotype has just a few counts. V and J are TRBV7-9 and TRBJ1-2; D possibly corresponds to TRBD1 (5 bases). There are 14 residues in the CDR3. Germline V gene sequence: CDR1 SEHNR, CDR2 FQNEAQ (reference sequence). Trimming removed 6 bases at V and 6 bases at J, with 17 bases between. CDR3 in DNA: TGTGCCAGCAGGCCTCAGGGTTTTCCCCATGGCTACACCTTC. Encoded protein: CASRPQGFPHGYTF.

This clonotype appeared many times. The CDR3 nucleotides are TGTGCCAGCAGTCCTCTTGCGAGGTTGGGGAATCAGCCCCAGCATTTT. It specifies CASSPLARLGNQPQHF. The chain has TRBV12-3 or TRBV12-4 and TRBJ1-5; D is uncertain. The CDR3 consists of 16 residues. V was trimmed by 5 bases and J by 4 bases, leaving 18 bases between them.

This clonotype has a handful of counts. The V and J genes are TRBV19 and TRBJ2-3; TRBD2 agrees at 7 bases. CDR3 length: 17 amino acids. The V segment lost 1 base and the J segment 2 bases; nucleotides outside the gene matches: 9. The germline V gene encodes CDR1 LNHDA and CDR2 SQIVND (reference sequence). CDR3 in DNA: TGTGCCAGTAGTATAGGACTAGCAGAGGGGTTCACAGATACGCAGTATTTT. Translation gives CASSIGLAEGFTDTQYF.

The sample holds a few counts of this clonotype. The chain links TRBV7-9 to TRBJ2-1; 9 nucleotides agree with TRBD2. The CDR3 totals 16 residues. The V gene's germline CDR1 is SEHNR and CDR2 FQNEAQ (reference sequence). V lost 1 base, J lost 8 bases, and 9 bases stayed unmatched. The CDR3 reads CASSLGAAGGRDEQFF. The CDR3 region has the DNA TGTGCCAGCAGCTTAGGGGCGGCGGGAGGGCGCGATGAGCAGTTCTTC.

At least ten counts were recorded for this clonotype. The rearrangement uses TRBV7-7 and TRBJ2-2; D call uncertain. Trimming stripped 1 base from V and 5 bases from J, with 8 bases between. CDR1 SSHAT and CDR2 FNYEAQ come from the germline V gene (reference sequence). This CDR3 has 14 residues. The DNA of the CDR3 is TGTGCCAGCAGCTTAGAAGTCGGGACCGGGGAGCTGTTTTTT. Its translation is CASSLEVGTGELFF.

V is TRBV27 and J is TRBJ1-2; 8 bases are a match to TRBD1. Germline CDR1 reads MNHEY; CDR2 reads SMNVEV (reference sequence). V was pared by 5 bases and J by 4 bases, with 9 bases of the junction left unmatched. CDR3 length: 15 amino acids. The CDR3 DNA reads TGTGCCAGCAGTCCCGGGACAGGTCCCATCTATGGCTACACCTTC. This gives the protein CASSPGTGPIYGYTF.

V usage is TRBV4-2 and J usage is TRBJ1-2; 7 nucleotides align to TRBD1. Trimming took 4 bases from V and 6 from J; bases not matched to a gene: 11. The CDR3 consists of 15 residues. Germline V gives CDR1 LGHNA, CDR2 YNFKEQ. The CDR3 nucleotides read TGTGCCAGCAGCCTTACCTGGGACAGCACTAATGGCTACACCTTC. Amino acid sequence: CASSLTWDSTNGYTF.

The CDR3 loop is CASASGSGNEQFF. Here the CDR3 DNA reads TGTGCCTCGGCCAGCGGGAGCGGCAATGAGCAGTTCTTC. V usage is TRBV6-1 and J usage is TRBJ2-1; 8 bases are a match to TRBD2. V shed 11 bases and J 6 bases; nucleotides not matched to a gene: 9. Germline V gene data show CDR1 as MNHNS and CDR2 as SASEGT. This CDR3 is built from 13 residues.

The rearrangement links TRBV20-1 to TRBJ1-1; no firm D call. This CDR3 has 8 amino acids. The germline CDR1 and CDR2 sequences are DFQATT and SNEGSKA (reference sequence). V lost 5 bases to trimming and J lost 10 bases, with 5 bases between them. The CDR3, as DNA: TGCAGTGCTTCCACAGCTTTCTTT. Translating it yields CSASTAFF.

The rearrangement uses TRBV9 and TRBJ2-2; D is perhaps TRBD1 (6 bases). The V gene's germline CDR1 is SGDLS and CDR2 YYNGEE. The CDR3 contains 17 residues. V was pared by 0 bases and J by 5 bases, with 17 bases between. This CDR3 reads CASSVGSLPRGTGELFF. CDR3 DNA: TGTGCCAGCAGCGTAGGTTCCCTCCCTAGGGGGACCGGGGAGCTGTTTTTT.

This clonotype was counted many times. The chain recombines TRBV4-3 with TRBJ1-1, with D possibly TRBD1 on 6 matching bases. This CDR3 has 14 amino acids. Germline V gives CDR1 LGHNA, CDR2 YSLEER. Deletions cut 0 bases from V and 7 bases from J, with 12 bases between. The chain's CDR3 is CASSQDQGLGEAFF. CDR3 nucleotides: TGCGCCAGCAGCCAAGATCAGGGGCTAGGTGAAGCTTTCTTT.

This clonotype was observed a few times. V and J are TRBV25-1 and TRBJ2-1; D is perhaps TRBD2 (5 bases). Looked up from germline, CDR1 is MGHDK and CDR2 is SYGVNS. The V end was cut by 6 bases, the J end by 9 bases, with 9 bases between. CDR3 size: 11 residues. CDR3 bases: TGTGCCAGCAGCGCTACTAGTGAGCAGTTCTTC. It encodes CASSATSEQFF.

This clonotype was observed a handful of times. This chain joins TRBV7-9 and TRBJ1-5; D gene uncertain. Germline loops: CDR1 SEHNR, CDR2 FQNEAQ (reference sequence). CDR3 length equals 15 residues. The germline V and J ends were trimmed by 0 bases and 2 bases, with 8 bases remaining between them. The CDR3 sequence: CASSLAKTGNQPQHF. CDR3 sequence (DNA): TGTGCCAGCAGCTTAGCGAAAACGGGCAATCAGCCCCAGCATTTT.

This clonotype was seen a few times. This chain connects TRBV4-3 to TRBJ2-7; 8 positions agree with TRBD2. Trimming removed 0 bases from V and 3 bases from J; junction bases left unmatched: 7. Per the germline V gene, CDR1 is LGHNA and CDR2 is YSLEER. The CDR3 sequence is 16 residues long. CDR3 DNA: TGCGCCAGCAGCCAAGAGGAAGGGCTAGCGGGCTACGAGCAGTACTTC. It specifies CASSQEEGLAGYEQYF.

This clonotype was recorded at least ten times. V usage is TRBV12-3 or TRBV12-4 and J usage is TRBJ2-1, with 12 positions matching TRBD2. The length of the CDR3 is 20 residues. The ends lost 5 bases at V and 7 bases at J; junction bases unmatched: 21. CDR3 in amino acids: CASSPSGARASGRGRNEQFF. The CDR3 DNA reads TGTGCCAGCAGTCCCTCGGGGGCGAGGGCTAGCGGGAGGGGGAGGAATGAGCAGTTCTTC.

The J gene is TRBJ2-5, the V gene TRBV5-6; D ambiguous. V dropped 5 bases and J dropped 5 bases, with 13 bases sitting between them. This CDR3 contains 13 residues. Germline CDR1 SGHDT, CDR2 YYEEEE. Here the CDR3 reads CASSPGYFETQYF. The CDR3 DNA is TGTGCCAGCAGTCCCGGCTATTTCGAGACCCAGTACTTC.

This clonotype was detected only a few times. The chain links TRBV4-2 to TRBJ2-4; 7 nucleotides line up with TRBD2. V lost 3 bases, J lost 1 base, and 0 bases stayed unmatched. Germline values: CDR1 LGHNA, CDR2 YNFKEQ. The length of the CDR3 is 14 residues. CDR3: CASSQGGAKNIQYF. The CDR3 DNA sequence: TGTGCCAGCAGCCAGGGGGGGGCCAAAAACATTCAGTACTTC.

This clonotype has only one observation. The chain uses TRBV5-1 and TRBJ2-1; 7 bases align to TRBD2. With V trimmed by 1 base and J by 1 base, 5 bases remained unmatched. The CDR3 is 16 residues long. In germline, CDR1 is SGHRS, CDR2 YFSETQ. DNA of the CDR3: TGCGCCAGCAGCTTGTGGGCGGGAGAGTCCTACAATGAGCAGTTCTTC. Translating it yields CASSLWAGESYNEQFF.

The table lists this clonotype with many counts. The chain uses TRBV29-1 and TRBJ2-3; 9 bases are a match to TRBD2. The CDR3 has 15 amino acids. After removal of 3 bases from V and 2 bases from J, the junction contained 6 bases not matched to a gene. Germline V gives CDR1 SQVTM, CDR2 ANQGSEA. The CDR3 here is CSVEGAGGITDTQYF. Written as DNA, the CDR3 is TGCAGCGTTGAGGGGGCGGGAGGGATCACAGATACGCAGTATTTT.